The 4 T cell receptor beta chains below come from one sample, sequenced in a study of T cell changes during pregnancy in multiple sclerosis. Method: immunoSEQ multiplex PCR; TCRdb's copy keeps in-frame clones and lacks some. The table records some 93,000 clones, roughly 92% of them present only once. Sequencing was performed on peripheral blood, taken after pregnancy. These TCRs come from a female donor with multiple sclerosis, enrolled in a pregnancy study.

V usage is TRBV5-4 and J usage is TRBJ2-5; D is uncertain. This CDR3 is 15 amino acids long. Germline assignment: CDR1 SGHNT and CDR2 YYREEE (reference sequence). Trimming left V 1 base short and J 5 bases short, with 15 bases between. Here the CDR3 DNA reads TGTGCCAGCAGCTTGAGTGTTTCCAGCGAGGAGACCCAGTACTTC. Its translation: CASSLSVSSEETQYF.

The chain uses TRBV5-1 and TRBJ2-2; D uncertain. CDR1 and CDR2 (germline): SGHRS, YFSETQ. Deletions cut 0 bases from V and 0 bases from J, with 9 bases between. The CDR3 extends over 16 amino acids. For the CDR3, the DNA is TGCGCCAGCAGCTTGGAATCAGGTGCGAACACCGGGGAGCTGTTTTTT. Protein sequence: CASSLESGANTGELFF. The full variable domain, in which reference TRBV5-1 and TRBJ2-2 provide the parts outside the CDR3, is KAGVTQTPRYLIKTRGQQVTLSCSPISGHRSVSWYQQTPGQGLQFLFEYFSETQRNKGNFPGRFSGRQFSNSRSEMNVSTLELGDSALYLCASSLESGANTGELFFGEGSRLTVL.

This chain connects TRBV30 to TRBJ1-2; D is unresolved. CDR3 length equals 11 residues. Germline-derived CDR1 and CDR2 are GTSNPN and SVGIG (reference sequence). V was shortened by 2 bases and J by 4 bases, with 5 bases between the two germline ends. CDR3 in amino acids: CAWSPGYGYTF. The CDR3 DNA is TGTGCCTGGAGTCCAGGCTATGGCTACACCTTC.

The V and J genes are TRBV5-1 and TRBJ2-2; 9 bases are a match to TRBD2. The CDR3 covers 16 residues. Germline CDR1 SGHRS, CDR2 YFSETQ. The J segment lost 4 bases and the V segment lost 2 bases, leaving 6 bases of the junction unmatched. Here the CDR3 reads CASSFAAGGATGELFF. The CDR3 DNA reads as TGCGCCAGCAGCTTTGCAGCGGGAGGTGCCACCGGGGAGCTGTTTTTT.